This entry describes one TCR beta chain. What it recognizes is unknown. Additional DNA sequences in this sample encode the identical CDR3. Naive CD8 cells lacked CD45RO and underwent positive selection for CCR7, leaving out terminally differentiated effector memory CD45RA+ cells. Measured with immunoSEQ multiplex PCR; TCRdb has only the in-frame clones, and not every one. The sample has fewer than 1 million clones; roughly 96% are singletons. Germline CDR1 reads SGHNT; CDR2 reads YYREEE (reference sequence). V was pared by 0 bases and J by 2 bases, with 9 bases between. The CDR3 extends over 14 amino acids. The data were obtained in a study of shared clonotypes between healthy human individuals. Study results and limitations: Estimated richness was generally greater in naive than memory subsets. In having few donors, the study represented limited genetic and exposure-history diversity.

Sequenced: naive CD8+ T cells sorted from blood. This receptor was identified in a man aged 30 to 45 in good health. The rearrangement links TRBV5-4 to TRBJ2-7; D possibly uses TRBD1 or TRBD2 (5 bases each). The CDR3 loop reads CASSLVGDPYEQYF. The CDR3 DNA sequence: TGTGCCAGCAGCTTGGTTGGGGACCCCTACGAGCAGTACTTC.